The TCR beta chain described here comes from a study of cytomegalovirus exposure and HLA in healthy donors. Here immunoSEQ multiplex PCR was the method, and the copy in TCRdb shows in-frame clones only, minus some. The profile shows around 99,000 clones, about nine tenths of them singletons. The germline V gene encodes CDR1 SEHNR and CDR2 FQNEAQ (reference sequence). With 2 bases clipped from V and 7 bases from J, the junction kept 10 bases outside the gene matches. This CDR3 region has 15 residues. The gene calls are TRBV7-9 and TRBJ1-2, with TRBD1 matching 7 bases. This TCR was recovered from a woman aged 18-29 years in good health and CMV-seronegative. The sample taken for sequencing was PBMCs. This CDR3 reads CASSLRERQGGGYTF. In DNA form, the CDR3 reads TGTGCCAGCAGCTTAAGGGAAAGACAGGGAGGTGGCTACACCTTC.